This note documents a single T cell receptor (beta chain) sequence. The data stem from a study of blood T cell repertoires in COVID-19. On the study more broadly: Both acute and convalescent COVID-19 samples were obtained from the United States, Italy and Spain. Sources were T cells, B-cell-depleted T cells, or PBMCs; the material itself was cDNA or gDNA.

In the original analysis: Amplification of reference gene primers provided the estimated nucleated cell counts. The method was immunoSEQ multiplex PCR; TCRdb's version includes in-frame clones alone and lacks a portion of them. That table gives V, J and clone size, and the DNA gave D and trimming. The table shows more than 150,000 clones, with approximately 82% occurring only once. V trimming: 1 base; J trimming: 1 base; junction bases outside the gene matches: 3. The CDR3 has 15 residues. The germline CDR1 and CDR2 sequences are SGHTA and FQGNSA. The receptor's source is a woman in her 50s with acute or convalescent COVID-19. The specimen sequenced was peripheral blood. V gene TRBV7-2 combines with J gene TRBJ1-1; 7 positions agree with TRBD1. This chain's CDR3 is CASSLGPGGNTEAFF. In DNA, the CDR3 is TGTGCCAGCAGCTTAGGACCAGGGGGGAACACTGAAGCTTTCTTT.